The present T cell receptor (beta chain) was sequenced within a study of naive and memory T cell subsets. As concerns this clonotype: No antigen is known for it.

Ligated cDNA underwent four rounds of PCR with nested alpha and beta constant region primers and SP2. TCRdb recomputed calls from the UMI-ligation and nested PCR reads with MiXCR, one row per CDR3 protein. This table holds around 14,000 distinct CDR3 sequences, around 5.2% found once. Whole-study findings and limits: TCRs were reportedly recovered from both biopsy types, mostly tuberculin test sites. Potentially, T cell activation and differentiation skew this RNA-based measurement. Tuberculin site TCR excess was interpreted as type IV hypersensitivity infiltration.

The germline V gene encodes CDR1 LGHNA and CDR2 YSLEER. V shed 2 bases and J shed 5 bases, with 7 bases lying between them. This CDR3 is 13 amino acids long. Treatment reported: skin biopsy from PPD injection site in Mantoux-positive individual. TCR cDNA received a 3' ligated oligonucleotide that carried a UMI. The specimen comprised skin, sampled from a tuberculin skin test site. V and J are TRBV4-3 and TRBJ1-3; D not certain. The clonotype originates from an adult in good health. The CDR3 DNA reads TGCGCCAGCAGCCAACAAACCCGAAACACCATATATTTT. As protein: CASSQQTRNTIYF.